These 3 T cell receptor beta chains were sequenced from one sample in a study of T cells in narcolepsy (dated by TCRdb to about 2018). Library preparation was by the immunoSEQ multiplex PCR assay. The table comes from immuneACCESS by way of TCRdb, which keeps in-frame sequences with V and J called. Part of the clones is missing from these tables; in studies checked, under half for an unresolved V gene and the rest for unknown reasons. Here the sample has some 22,000 clones; 85% occur a single time. Of the sample, roughly 10% falls within the top ten clones. Sequencing was carried out using memory (CD45RA-) CD4+ T cells from blood. What this sample's cell subset or site label stands for: memory T cells sorted ex vivo from peripheral blood. These receptors came from a human donor in good health.

This CDR3 is CASSSLRGVGGYTF. The CDR3 nucleotides read TGTGCCAGCAGTTCCTTAAGGGGCGTAGGCGGCTACACCTTC. The chain has TRBV28 and TRBJ1-2, with D possibly being TRBD1 (5 bases). Germline V gene lookup returns CDR1 MDHEN and CDR2 SYDVKM. The CDR3 totals 14 residues. The V end lost 4 bases, the J end lost 8 bases, and 17 bases lay between the germline ends.

The V call is TRBV2, the J call TRBJ2-2, with no clear D. The germline V gene has CDR1 SNHLY and CDR2 FYNNEI. This CDR3 is 12 amino acids long. The ends were cut back, 3 bases at V and 6 bases at J, with 5 bases in the middle. The CDR3 reads CASSEGSGELFF. The CDR3 DNA follows: TGTGCCAGCAGTGAGGGCTCCGGGGAGCTGTTTTTT.

This CDR3 reads CASSMGQSNQPQHF. Written as DNA, the CDR3 is TGTGCCAGCAGTATGGGACAAAGCAATCAGCCCCAGCATTTT. The chain carries TRBV28 and TRBJ1-5, with D perhaps matching TRBD1 (6 bases). The CDR3 extends over 14 amino acids. With 5 bases removed from V and 1 base from J, the gap between germline ends came to 9 bases. The germline V gene has CDR1 MDHEN and CDR2 SYDVKM.